Detailed here is one T cell receptor beta chain. Germline-derived CDR1 and CDR2 are MNHEY and SMNVEV (reference sequence). The V gene end was trimmed by 6 bases and the J gene end by 4 bases; junction bases not matched to a gene: 5. CDR3 length equals 14 residues. Sample-barcoded 5' priming and a J-beta primer mix drove a second PCR of about 7 to 12 cycles. TCRdb called the 5' RACE reads again in MiXCR, with one record for every CDR3 protein. The sample records around 1,000,000 distinct CDR3 sequences, approximately 25% being singletons. This entry comes from a study of blood T cells in healthy people across ages. This sample also belongs to another study, concerning T cells of mothers and their children.

The V call is TRBV27, the J call TRBJ2-2; TRBD2 aligns across 7 bases. This TCR was recovered from a girl aged 2 to 9 in good health. Sequencing was carried out using blood. CDR3 region: CASRLLASTGELFF. The CDR3 nucleotides are TGTGCCAGCAGATTACTAGCGAGCACCGGGGAGCTGTTTTTT.